This TCR beta chain derives from a study of blood T cell repertoires in COVID-19. The overall study: Acute and convalescent COVID-19 samples came from the United States, Italy and Spain. T cells, B-cell-depleted T cells, or PBMCs provided the cDNA or gDNA that served as material.

The V end was cut by 1 base, the J end by 5 bases, with 14 bases between. Looked up from germline, CDR1 is GTSNPN and CDR2 is SVGIG (reference sequence). This CDR3 comprises 14 residues. Sequencing used immunoSEQ multiplex PCR; TCRdb keeps in-frame clones, though not all of them. The sample includes 300,000 to 350,000 clones, around 90% seen only once; the top ten take 2.5% to 4%. This chain links TRBV30 with TRBJ1-1, with D possibly being TRBD1 (5 bases). The sequenced material came from peripheral blood. This receptor was taken from a woman between 18 and 29 years old who had recovered from COVID-19. CDR3 nucleotide sequence: TGTGCCTGGAGTGGGGACTTTATAAAGACTGAAGCTTTCTTT. This gives the protein CAWSGDFIKTEAFF.